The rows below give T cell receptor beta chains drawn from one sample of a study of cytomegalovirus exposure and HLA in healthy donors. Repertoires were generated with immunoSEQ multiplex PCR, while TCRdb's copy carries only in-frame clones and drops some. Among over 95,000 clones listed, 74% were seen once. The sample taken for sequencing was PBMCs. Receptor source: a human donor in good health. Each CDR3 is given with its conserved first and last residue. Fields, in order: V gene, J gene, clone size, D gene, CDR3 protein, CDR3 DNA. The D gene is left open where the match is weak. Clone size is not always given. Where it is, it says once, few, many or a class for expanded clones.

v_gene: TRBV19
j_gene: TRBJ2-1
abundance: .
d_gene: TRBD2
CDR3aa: CASSIGGGRIFPYNEQFF
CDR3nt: TGTGCCAGTAGTATTGGGGGAGGGAGGATATTCCCCTACAATGAGCAGTTCTTC

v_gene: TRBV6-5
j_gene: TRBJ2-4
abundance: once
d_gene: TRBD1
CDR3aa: CASSYSRQGLDIQYF
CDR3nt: TGTGCCAGCAGTTACTCCCGACAGGGGCTCGACATTCAGTACTTC

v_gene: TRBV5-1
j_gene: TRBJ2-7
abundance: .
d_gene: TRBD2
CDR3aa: CASSQSGAGPYEQYF
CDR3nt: TGCGCCAGCAGCCAAAGTGGAGCGGGACCCTACGAGCAGTACTTC

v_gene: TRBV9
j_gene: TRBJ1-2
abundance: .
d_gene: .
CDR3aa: CASSGHFYGYTF
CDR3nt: TGTGCCAGCAGTGGACATTTCTATGGCTACACCTTC

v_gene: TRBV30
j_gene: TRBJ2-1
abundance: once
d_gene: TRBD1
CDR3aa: CAWRADRAYNEQFF
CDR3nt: TGTGCCTGGAGGGCGGACAGGGCCTACAATGAGCAGTTCTTC

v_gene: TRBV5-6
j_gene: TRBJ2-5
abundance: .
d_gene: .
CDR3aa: CASSARETQYF
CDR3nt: TGTGCCAGCAGCGCGAGAGAGACCCAGTACTTC

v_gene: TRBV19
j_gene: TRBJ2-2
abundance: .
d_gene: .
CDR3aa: CASSIGGPPGELFF
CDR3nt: TGTGCCAGTAGTATAGGGGGGCCTCCTGGGGAGCTGTTTTTT

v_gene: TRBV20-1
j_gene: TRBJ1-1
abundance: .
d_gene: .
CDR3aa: CSAAPGTEAFF
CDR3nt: TGCAGTGCTGCCCCGGGGACTGAAGCTTTCTTT

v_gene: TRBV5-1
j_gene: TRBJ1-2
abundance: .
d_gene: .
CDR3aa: CASSPNGLNYGYTF
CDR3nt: TGCGCCAGCAGCCCCAACGGACTGAACTATGGCTACACCTTC

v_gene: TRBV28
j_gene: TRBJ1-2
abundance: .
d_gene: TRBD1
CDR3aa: CASSSSGQWNYGYTF
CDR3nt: TGTGCCAGCAGTTCCTCGGGACAGTGGAACTATGGCTACACCTTC

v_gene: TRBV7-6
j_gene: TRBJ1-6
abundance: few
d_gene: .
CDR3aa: CASSLQGSYNSPLHF
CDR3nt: TGTGCCAGCAGCTTACAGGGCTCCTATAATTCACCCCTCCACTTT

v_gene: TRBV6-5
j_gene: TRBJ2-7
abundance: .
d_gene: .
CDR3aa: CASSSPRAYEQYF
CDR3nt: TGTGCCAGCAGTTCCCCCCGGGCCTACGAGCAGTACTTC

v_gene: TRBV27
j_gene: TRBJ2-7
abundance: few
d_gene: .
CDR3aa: CASSLGTRSGEQYF
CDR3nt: TGTGCCAGCAGTCTGGGGACACGGTCTGGCGAGCAGTACTTC

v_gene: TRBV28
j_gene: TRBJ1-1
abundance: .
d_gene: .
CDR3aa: CASSSPGLNTEAFF
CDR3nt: TGTGCCAGCAGTTCCCCGGGGTTGAACACTGAAGCTTTCTTT

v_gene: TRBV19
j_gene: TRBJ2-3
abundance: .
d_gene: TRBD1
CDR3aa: CASSIGGQQGQQYF
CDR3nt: TGTGCCAGTAGTATAGGGGGGCAACAGGGGCAGCAGTATTTT

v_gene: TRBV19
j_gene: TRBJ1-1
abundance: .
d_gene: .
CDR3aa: CASSITLNTEAFF
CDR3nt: TGTGCCAGTAGTATCACTCTGAACACTGAAGCTTTCTTT

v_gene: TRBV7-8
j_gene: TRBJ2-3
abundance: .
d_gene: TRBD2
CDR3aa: CASSFERTSREYF
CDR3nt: TGTGCCAGCAGCTTCGAAAGGACTAGCCGGGAGTATTTT

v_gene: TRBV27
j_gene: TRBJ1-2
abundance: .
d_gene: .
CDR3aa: CASSPLGAGYTF
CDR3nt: TGTGCCAGCAGTCCCCTAGGGGCGGGGTACACCTTC

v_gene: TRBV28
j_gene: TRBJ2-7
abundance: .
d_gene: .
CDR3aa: CASSLLQGSSEQYF
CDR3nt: TGTGCCAGCAGTTTATTACAGGGTAGTTCCGAGCAGTACTTC

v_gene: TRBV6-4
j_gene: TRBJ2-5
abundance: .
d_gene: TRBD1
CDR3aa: CASRSPGQKETQYF
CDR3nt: TGTGCCAGCAGGTCACCGGGACAGAAAGAGACCCAGTACTTC

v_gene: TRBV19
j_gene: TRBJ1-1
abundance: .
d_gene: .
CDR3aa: CASADSFTEAFF
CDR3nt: TGTGCCAGTGCAGACAGCTTCACTGAAGCTTTCTTT

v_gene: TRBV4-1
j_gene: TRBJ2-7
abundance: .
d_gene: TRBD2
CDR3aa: CASSQDFLSGRVNEQYF
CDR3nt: TGCGCCAGCAGCCAAGATTTTCTTAGCGGGAGGGTCAACGAGCAGTACTTC

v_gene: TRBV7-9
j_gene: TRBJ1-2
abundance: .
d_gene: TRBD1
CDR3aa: CASLPGQGEHGYTF
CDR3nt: TGTGCCAGTCTACCGGGACAGGGAGAGCATGGCTACACCTTC

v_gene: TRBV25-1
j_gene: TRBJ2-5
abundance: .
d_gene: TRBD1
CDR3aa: CASSESGQGVGETQYF
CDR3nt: TGTGCCAGCAGTGAATCTGGACAGGGGGTAGGTGAGACCCAGTACTTC

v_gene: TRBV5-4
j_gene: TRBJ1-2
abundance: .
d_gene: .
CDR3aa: CASSTTGTNYGYTF
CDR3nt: TGTGCCAGCAGTACGACAGGAACTAACTATGGCTACACCTTC

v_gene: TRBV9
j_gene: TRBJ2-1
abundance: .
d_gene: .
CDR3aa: CASSVAGSYNEQFF
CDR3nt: TGTGCCAGCAGCGTAGCGGGCTCCTACAATGAGCAGTTCTTC

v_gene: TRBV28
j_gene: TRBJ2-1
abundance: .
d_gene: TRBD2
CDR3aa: CASSRGRAMNEQFF
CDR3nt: TGTGCCAGCAGCCGCGGGAGGGCCATGAATGAGCAGTTCTTC

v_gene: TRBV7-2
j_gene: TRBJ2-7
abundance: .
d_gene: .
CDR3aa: CASSYTGNYEQYF
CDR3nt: TGTGCCAGCAGCTACACAGGCAACTACGAGCAGTACTTC

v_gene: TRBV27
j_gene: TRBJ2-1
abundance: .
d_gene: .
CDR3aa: CASRLRGTREQFF
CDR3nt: TGTGCCAGCAGACTACGAGGGACACGGGAGCAGTTCTTC

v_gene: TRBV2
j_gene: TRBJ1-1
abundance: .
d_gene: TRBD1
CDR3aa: CASSRQGPNTEAFF
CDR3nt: TGTGCCAGCAGCCGACAGGGGCCGAACACTGAAGCTTTCTTT

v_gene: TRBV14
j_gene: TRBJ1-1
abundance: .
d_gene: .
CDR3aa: CASSQGTAPGTEAFF
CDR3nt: TGTGCCAGCAGCCAAGGTACAGCCCCTGGGACTGAAGCTTTCTTT

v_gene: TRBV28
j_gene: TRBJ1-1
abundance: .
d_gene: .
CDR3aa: CASSLPPTNTEAFF
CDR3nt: TGTGCCAGCAGTTTACCCCCCACAAACACTGAAGCTTTCTTT

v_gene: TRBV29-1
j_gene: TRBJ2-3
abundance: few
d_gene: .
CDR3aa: CSVLSTDTQYF
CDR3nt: TGCAGCGTTCTCTCCACAGATACGCAGTATTTT

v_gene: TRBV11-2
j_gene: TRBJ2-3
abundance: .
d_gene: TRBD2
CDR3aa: CASSLIRRTSRMVATQYF
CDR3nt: TGTGCCAGCAGCTTAATCAGGAGGACTAGCCGAATGGTTGCTACGCAGTATTTT

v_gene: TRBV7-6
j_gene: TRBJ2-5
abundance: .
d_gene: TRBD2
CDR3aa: CASSLGSSGGQETQYF
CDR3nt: TGTGCCAGCAGCTTAGGGTCTAGCGGGGGCCAAGAGACCCAGTACTTC